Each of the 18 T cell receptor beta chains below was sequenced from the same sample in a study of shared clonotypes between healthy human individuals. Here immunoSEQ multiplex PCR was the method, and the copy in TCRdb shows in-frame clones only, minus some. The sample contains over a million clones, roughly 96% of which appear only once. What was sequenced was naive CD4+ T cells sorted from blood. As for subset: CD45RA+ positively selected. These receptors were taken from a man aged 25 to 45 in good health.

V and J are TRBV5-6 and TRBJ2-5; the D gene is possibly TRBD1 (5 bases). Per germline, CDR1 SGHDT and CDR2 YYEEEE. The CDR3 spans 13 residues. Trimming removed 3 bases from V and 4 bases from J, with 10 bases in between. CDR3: CASSSRDGETQYF. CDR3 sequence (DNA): TGTGCCAGCAGCTCCAGGGATGGAGAGACCCAGTACTTC.

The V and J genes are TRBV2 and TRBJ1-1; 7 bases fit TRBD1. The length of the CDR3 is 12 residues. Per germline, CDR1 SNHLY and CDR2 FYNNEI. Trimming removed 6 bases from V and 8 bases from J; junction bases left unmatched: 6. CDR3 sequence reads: CASRPGTEEAFF. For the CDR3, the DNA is TGTGCCAGCAGACCCGGGACAGAAGAAGCTTTCTTT.

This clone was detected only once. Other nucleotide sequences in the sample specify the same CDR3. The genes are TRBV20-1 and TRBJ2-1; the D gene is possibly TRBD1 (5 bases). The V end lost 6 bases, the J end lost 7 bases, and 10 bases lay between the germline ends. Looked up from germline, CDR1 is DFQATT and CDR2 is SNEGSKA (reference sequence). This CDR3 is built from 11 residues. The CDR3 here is CSAREGNEQFF. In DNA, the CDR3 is TGCAGTGCCAGGGAAGGGAATGAGCAGTTCTTC.

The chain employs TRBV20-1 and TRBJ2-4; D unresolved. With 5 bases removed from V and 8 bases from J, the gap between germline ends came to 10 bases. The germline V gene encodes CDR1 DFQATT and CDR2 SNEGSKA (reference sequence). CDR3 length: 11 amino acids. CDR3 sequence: CSAGDWDIQYF. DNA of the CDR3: TGCAGTGCTGGGGATTGGGACATTCAGTACTTC.

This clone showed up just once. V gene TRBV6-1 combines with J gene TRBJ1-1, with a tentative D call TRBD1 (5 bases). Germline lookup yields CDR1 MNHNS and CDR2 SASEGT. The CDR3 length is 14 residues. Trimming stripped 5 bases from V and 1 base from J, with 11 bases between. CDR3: CASSTRGRNTEAFF. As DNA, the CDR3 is TGTGCCAGCAGTACTCGGGGACGGAACACTGAAGCTTTCTTT.

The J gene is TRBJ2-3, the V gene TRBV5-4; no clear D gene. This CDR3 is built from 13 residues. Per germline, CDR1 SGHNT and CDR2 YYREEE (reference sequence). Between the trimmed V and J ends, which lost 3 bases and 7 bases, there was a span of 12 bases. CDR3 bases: TGTGCCAGCAGCTCAGACGGCGCATATACGCAGTATTTT. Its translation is CASSSDGAYTQYF.

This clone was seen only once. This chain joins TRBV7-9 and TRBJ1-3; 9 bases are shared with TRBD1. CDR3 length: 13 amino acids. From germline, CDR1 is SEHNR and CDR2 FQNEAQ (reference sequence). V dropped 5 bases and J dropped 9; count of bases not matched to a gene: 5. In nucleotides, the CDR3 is TGTGCCAGCAGCCGGGACAGGGAAGGCACCATATATTTT. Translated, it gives CASSRDREGTIYF.

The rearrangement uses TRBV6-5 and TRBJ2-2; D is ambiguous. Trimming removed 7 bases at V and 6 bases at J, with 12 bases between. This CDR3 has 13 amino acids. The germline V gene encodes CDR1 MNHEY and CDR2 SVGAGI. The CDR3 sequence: CASTPRMAGELFF. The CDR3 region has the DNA TGTGCCAGCACCCCCAGGATGGCCGGGGAGCTGTTTTTT.

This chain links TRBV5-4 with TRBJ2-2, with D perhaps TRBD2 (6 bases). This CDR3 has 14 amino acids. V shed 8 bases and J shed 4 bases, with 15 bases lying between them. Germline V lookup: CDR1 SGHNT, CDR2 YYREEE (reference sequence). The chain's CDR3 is CARGLEPGTGELFF. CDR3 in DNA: TGTGCCAGGGGACTGGAACCTGGCACCGGGGAGCTGTTTTTT.

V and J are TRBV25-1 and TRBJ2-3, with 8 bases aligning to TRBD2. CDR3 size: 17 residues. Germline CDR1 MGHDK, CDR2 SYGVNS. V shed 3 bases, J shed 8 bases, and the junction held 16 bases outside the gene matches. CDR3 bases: TGTGCCAGCAGTGATCCCACGGGAGCGGGGGTGGTGGGTACGCAGTATTTT. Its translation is CASSDPTGAGVVGTQYF.

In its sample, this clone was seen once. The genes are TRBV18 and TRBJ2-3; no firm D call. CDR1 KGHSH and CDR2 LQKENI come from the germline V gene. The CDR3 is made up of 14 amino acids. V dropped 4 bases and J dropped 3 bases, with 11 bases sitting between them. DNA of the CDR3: TGTGCCAGCTCACTCTGGGGTCAAACAGATACGCAGTATTTT. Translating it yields CASSLWGQTDTQYF.

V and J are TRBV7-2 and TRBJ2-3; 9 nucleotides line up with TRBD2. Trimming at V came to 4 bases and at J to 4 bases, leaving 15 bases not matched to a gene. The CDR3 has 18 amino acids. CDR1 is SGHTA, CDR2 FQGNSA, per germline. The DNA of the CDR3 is TGTGCCAGCAGCTCCCAGCTTGGGCTAGCGGGACCGTCAGATACGCAGTATTTT. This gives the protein CASSSQLGLAGPSDTQYF.

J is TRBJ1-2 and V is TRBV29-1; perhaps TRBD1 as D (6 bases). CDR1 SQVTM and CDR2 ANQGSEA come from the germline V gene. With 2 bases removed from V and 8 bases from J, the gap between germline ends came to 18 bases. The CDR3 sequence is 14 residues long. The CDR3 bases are TGCAGCGTTGAACGGCCCGTCGGGGGCACGGGCTACACCTTC. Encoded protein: CSVERPVGGTGYTF.

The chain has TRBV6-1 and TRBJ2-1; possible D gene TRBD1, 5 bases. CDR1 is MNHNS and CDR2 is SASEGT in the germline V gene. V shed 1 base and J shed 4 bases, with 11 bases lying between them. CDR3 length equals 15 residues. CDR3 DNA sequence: TGTGCCAGCAGTGAAGTGGGCAGGGTATACAATGAGCAGTTCTTC. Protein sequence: CASSEVGRVYNEQFF.

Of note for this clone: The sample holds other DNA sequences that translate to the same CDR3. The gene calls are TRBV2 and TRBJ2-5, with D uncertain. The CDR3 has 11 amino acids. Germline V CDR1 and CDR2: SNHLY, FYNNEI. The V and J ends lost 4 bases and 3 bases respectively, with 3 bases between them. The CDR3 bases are TGTGCCAGCAGTGTCAAAGAGACCCAGTACTTC. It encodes CASSVKETQYF.

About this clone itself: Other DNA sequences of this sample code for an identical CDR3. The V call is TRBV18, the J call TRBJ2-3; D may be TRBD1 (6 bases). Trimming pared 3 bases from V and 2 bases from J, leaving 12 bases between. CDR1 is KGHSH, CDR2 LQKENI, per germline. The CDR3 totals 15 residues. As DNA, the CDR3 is TGTGCCAGCTCACCGACAGGTTGGAACACAGATACGCAGTATTTT. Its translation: CASSPTGWNTDTQYF.

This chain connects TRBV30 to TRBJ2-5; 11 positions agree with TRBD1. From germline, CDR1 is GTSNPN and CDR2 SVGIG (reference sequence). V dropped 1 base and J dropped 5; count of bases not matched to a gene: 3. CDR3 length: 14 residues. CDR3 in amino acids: CAWSADRGRETQYF. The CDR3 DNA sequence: TGTGCCTGGAGTGCGGACAGGGGGCGGGAGACCCAGTACTTC.

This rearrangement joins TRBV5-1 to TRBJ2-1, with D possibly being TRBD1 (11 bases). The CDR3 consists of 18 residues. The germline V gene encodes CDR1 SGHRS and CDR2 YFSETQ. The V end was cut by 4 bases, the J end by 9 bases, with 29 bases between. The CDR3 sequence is CASSGTGGLAPISGEQFF. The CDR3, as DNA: TGCGCCAGCAGCGGGACAGGGGGACTAGCGCCCATCAGTGGTGAGCAGTTCTTC.